The 15 T cell receptor beta chains given below trace back to one sample, sequenced in a study of response to subunit inactivated influenza vaccine. TCRdb ran MiXCR on the RT-PCR reads and lists one entry per CDR3 protein. Altogether under 500,000 distinct CDR3 sequences are present, over 9.5% being singletons, with the ten largest covering over 9.5%. Sequences were derived from PBMCs from blood, sampled 40 to 50 days after vaccination. The receptors shown here come from a man between 50 and 59 years old who received an inactivated influenza vaccine.

This clonotype was recorded at least ten times. The V call is TRBV6-1, the J call TRBJ2-3, with D possibly matching TRBD2 (6 bases). This CDR3 has 14 amino acids. Germline V gives CDR1 MNHNS, CDR2 SASEGT. The V end was cut by 6 bases, the J end by 3 bases, with 13 bases between. The CDR3: CASSKLLATDTQYF. The CDR3 DNA reads TGTGCCAGCAGCAAACTACTAGCAACAGATACGCAGTATTTT.

V usage is TRBV28 and J usage is TRBJ2-7, with D possibly TRBD1 on 6 matching bases. CDR3 size: 15 residues. Per the germline V gene, CDR1 is MDHEN and CDR2 is SYDVKM. With 6 bases removed from V and 3 bases from J, the gap between germline ends came to 18 bases. CDR3 region: CASRSQGADLYEQYF. The DNA of the CDR3 is TGTGCCAGCAGGTCACAGGGTGCGGATCTCTACGAGCAGTACTTC.

The rearrangement links TRBV10-1 to TRBJ2-5, with D possibly being TRBD2 (6 bases). The V gene lost 4 bases and the J gene lost 3 bases, with 15 bases spanning the gap. CDR3 length equals 15 residues. Germline V gives CDR1 WNHNN, CDR2 SYGVQD (reference sequence). CDR3 amino acids: CASSGGEAGKETQYF. DNA for the CDR3: TGCGCCAGCAGTGGTGGTGAGGCGGGAAAAGAGACCCAGTACTTC.

In this sample, this clonotype turned up a few times. The chain uses TRBV20-1 and TRBJ2-4; 7 nucleotides match TRBD1. Germline-derived CDR1 and CDR2 are DFQATT and SNEGSKA (reference sequence). V trimming: 0 bases; J trimming: 5 bases; junction bases outside the gene matches: 7. The CDR3 is 15 residues long. The DNA for the CDR3 is TGCAGTGCTAGAGATGGGCAGGGGGACGAAAACATTCAGTACTTC. The encoded protein is CSARDGQGDENIQYF.

There are many counts of this clonotype. The CDR3 coding sequence is TGTGCCAGCAGCCCGAGCAGACATGAGCAGTTCTTC. Translation gives CASSPSRHEQFF. J is TRBJ2-1 and V is TRBV4-2; D uncertain. CDR3 length: 12 amino acids. V was shortened by 4 bases and J by 8 bases, with 9 bases between the two germline ends. CDR1 is LGHNA and CDR2 is YNFKEQ in the germline V gene.

This clonotype has at least ten counts. The chain recombines TRBV20-1 with TRBJ1-5; unclear D gene. The CDR3 loop spans 14 amino acids. CDR1 and CDR2 (germline): DFQATT, SNEGSKA (reference sequence). V lost 2 bases and J 1 base, leaving 9 bases between the germline ends. In DNA form, the CDR3 reads TGCAGTGCTAGAAAAGGACGGAGCAATCAGCCCCAGCATTTT. Translated, it gives CSARKGRSNQPQHF.

This clonotype was counted only a few times. The chain employs TRBV29-1 and TRBJ2-7; a possible D gene is TRBD1 (6 bases). The V end lost 7 bases, the J end lost 5 bases, and 24 bases lay between the germline ends. There are 15 residues in the CDR3. From germline, CDR1 is SQVTM and CDR2 ANQGSEA. CDR3 sequence: CSAQEGTGLLDEQYF. As DNA, the CDR3 is TGCAGCGCCCAAGAAGGAACAGGGCTCCTAGACGAGCAGTACTTC.

J is TRBJ2-7 and V is TRBV7-2, with D hard to call. The V end lost 0 bases, the J end lost 0 bases, and 15 bases lay between the germline ends. There are 17 residues in the CDR3. Germline CDR1 is SGHTA and CDR2 is FQGNSA. The CDR3: CASSLALRPGSSYEQYF. As DNA, the CDR3 is TGTGCCAGCAGCTTAGCCCTTCGGCCCGGTTCCTCCTACGAGCAGTACTTC.

The chain combines TRBV4-2 with TRBJ2-7, with TRBD1 matching 8 bases. The germline V gene has CDR1 LGHNA and CDR2 YNFKEQ. The CDR3 contains 15 residues. V trimming: 0 bases; J trimming: 2 bases; junction bases outside the gene matches: 3. The CDR3 DNA sequence: TGTGCCAGCAGCCAAGAAGGACAGGGAGCCTACGAGCAGTACTTC. This sequence encodes CASSQEGQGAYEQYF.

The rearrangement links TRBV28 to TRBJ2-3; D ambiguous. V lost 5 bases and J lost 2, with 14 bases in between. The CDR3 extends over 15 amino acids. Germline CDR1 MDHEN, CDR2 SYDVKM. CDR3 DNA: TGTGCCAGCAGTGATCGGACCTCATCCACAGATACGCAGTATTTT. It is translated as CASSDRTSSTDTQYF.

This clonotype was seen more than once but under ten times. CDR3 DNA: TGTGCCAGCAGTCTCCCCTTAGCGGGGCGTAGGACAGATACGCAGTATTTT. The encoded protein is CASSLPLAGRRTDTQYF. The chain combines TRBV6-2 or TRBV6-3 with TRBJ2-3; 8 bases fit TRBD2. V lost 5 bases and J lost 3; bases outside the gene matches: 13. The germline CDR1 and CDR2 sequences are MNHEY and SVGEGT. This CDR3 spans 17 amino acids.

This clonotype came up a few times. J is TRBJ2-5 and V is TRBV12-3 or TRBV12-4, with 7 bases fitting TRBD1. This CDR3 region has 14 residues. Germline trimming cut 5 bases from V and 0 bases from J; bases unmatched to any gene: 3. The CDR3 loop reads CASSKGTDQETQYF. In DNA form, the CDR3 reads TGTGCCAGCAGTAAGGGGACAGACCAAGAGACCCAGTACTTC.

The rearrangement joins TRBV5-5 to TRBJ1-6, with 10 bases identical to TRBD1. J was trimmed by 9 bases and V by 3 bases; bases with no gene match: 6. The CDR3 consists of 15 residues. Germline-derived CDR1 and CDR2 are SGHKS and YYEKEE (reference sequence). CDR3 sequence: CASSSTGTGASPLHF. The CDR3 nucleotides are TGTGCCAGCAGCTCTACCGGGACAGGGGCTTCACCCCTCCACTTT.

In this sample, this clonotype turned up many times. The rearrangement links TRBV11-2 to TRBJ2-7; 8 positions match TRBD2. Looked up from germline, CDR1 is SGHAT and CDR2 is FQNNGV. The CDR3 sequence is 15 residues long. The ends lost 0 bases at V and 3 bases at J; junction bases unmatched: 4. In nucleotides, the CDR3 is TGTGCCAGCAGCTTAGAGGGCGGGGGGTACTACGAGCAGTACTTC. Its protein product is CASSLEGGGYYEQYF.

The chain employs TRBV2 and TRBJ2-7; no definite D call. With 11 bases removed from V and 2 bases from J, the gap between germline ends came to 10 bases. In germline, CDR1 is SNHLY, CDR2 FYNNEI. CDR3 length: 11 residues. This CDR3 is CASGTTYEQYF. CDR3 coding DNA: TGTGCCTCGGGCACTACCTACGAGCAGTACTTC.